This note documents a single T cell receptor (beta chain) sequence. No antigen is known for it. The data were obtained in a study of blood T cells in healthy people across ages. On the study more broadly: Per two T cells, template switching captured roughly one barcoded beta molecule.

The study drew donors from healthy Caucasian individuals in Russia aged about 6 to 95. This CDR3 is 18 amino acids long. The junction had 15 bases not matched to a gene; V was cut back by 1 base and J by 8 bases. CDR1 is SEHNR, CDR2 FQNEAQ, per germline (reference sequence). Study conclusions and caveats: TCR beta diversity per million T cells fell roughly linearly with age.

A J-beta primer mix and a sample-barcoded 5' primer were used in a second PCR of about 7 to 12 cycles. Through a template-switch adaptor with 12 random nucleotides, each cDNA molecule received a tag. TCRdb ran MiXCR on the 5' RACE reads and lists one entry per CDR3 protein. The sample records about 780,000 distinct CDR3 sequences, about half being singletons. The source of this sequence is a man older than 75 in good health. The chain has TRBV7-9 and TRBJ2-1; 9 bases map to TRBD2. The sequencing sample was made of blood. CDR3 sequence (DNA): TGTGCCAGCAGCTTAGGGTCGGCACGGCGGGGGGGCCAGGATGAGCAGTTCTTC. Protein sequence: CASSLGSARRGGQDEQFF.